A single sample is the source of the 17 T cell receptor beta chains below, sequenced in a study of CD8 T cell repertoires and HIV-1 epitope variants. Data came from immunoSEQ multiplex PCR; TCRdb stores just in-frame clones and leaves some out. Among more than 85,000 clones listed, approximately 70% were seen once. Specimen: uncultured baseline CD8+ T cells from peripheral blood mononuclear cells (PBMCs). These receptors were obtained from a male donor with HIV.

The gene calls are TRBV18 and TRBJ2-7, with 7 nucleotides matching TRBD1. J lost 3 bases, V lost 0 bases, and 5 bases had no gene match. The CDR3 runs 15 residues. Germline values: CDR1 KGHSH, CDR2 LQKENI. The CDR3 coding sequence is TGTGCCAGCTCACCACCGGGACAGAATCACTACGAGCAGTACTTC. Residues: CASSPPGQNHYEQYF.

The chain employs TRBV2 and TRBJ2-2; 7 bases agree with TRBD1. Germline CDR1 is SNHLY and CDR2 is FYNNEI. V lost 4 bases to trimming and J lost 5 bases; unmatched junction nucleotides: 4. This CDR3 region has 14 residues. The CDR3 sequence is CASSGGGWTGELFF. CDR3 in DNA: TGTGCCAGCAGTGGAGGGGGCTGGACCGGGGAGCTGTTTTTT.

The chain uses TRBV28 and TRBJ2-2; D not certain. The V and J ends lost 3 bases and 1 base respectively, with 6 bases between them. This CDR3 region has 14 residues. Germline V gives CDR1 MDHEN, CDR2 SYDVKM. CDR3 region: CASSFLVNTGELFF. DNA of the CDR3: TGTGCCAGCAGTTTCCTCGTGAACACCGGGGAGCTGTTTTTT.

The chain uses TRBV28 and TRBJ1-4; D remains unclear. Germline values: CDR1 MDHEN, CDR2 SYDVKM. There are 12 residues in the CDR3. V shed 2 bases and J shed 8 bases, with 6 bases lying between them. CDR3 sequence reads: CASSLAGEKLFF. DNA for the CDR3: TGTGCCAGCAGTTTAGCGGGAGAAAAACTGTTTTTT. The full variable domain, rest sourced from reference TRBV28 and TRBJ1-4, is DVKVTQSSRYLVKRTGEKVFLECVQDMDHENMFWYRQDPGLGLRLIYFSYDVKMKEKGDIPEGYSVSREKKERFSLILESASTNQTSMYLCASSLAGEKLFFGSGTQLSVL.

The CDR3 sequence is CAWASGQGAWEQYF. CDR3 bases: TGTGCCTGGGCCTCGGGACAGGGGGCTTGGGAGCAGTACTTC. The rearrangement joins TRBV30 to TRBJ2-7, with TRBD1 identical over 12 bases. The CDR3 sequence is 14 residues long. CDR1 and CDR2 from the germline V gene are GTSNPN and SVGIG (reference sequence). V shed 5 bases and J 7 bases; nucleotides not matched to a gene: 9.

The genes are TRBV10-3 and TRBJ2-7; maybe TRBD2 (7 bases). The ends were cut back, 8 bases at V and 7 bases at J, with 24 bases in the middle. CDR3 size: 15 residues. Germline assignment: CDR1 ENHRY and CDR2 SYGVKD. The CDR3 nucleotides read TGTGCCATCCGGGGGGCAGGCCCCACGCTCCGGGAGCAGTACTTC. Its protein is CAIRGAGPTLREQYF.

The chain is built from TRBV5-6 and TRBJ2-2; no reliable D call. The CDR3 spans 14 residues. V was clipped by 0 bases and J by 0 bases, with 3 bases between them. Germline lookup yields CDR1 SGHDT and CDR2 YYEEEE. The CDR3 protein is CASSLGPNTGELFF. CDR3 nucleotides: TGTGCCAGCAGCTTGGGGCCGAACACCGGGGAGCTGTTTTTT.

This clone was recorded once. Other nucleotide sequences from this sample produce the same CDR3. V and J are TRBV5-1 and TRBJ2-5; maybe TRBD1 (5 bases). Germline V gives CDR1 SGHRS, CDR2 YFSETQ. The CDR3 loop spans 13 amino acids. The V gene lost 4 bases and the J gene lost 3 bases, with 10 bases spanning the gap. The CDR3 region is CASSPGLEETQYF. DNA for the CDR3: TGCGCCAGCAGCCCAGGGCTGGAAGAGACCCAGTACTTC.

J is TRBJ1-6 and V is TRBV13; 8 nucleotides line up with TRBD1. The CDR3 covers 18 residues. V gave up 2 bases and J gave up 10 bases; unmatched junction bases: 16. CDR1 and CDR2 (germline): PRHDT, FYEKMQ (reference sequence). CDR3 region: CASSLRPPRTGSGSPLHF. CDR3 coding DNA: TGTGCCAGCAGCTTAAGACCCCCGAGGACAGGGAGCGGGTCACCCCTCCACTTT.

The gene calls are TRBV2 and TRBJ2-7; no reliable D call. V dropped 6 bases and J dropped 1 base, with 7 bases sitting between them. The CDR3 length is 12 residues. CDR1 is SNHLY and CDR2 is FYNNEI in the germline V gene. CDR3 protein: CASRTVSYEQYF. CDR3 DNA sequence: TGTGCCAGCAGGACCGTTTCCTACGAGCAGTACTTC.

The genes are TRBV19 and TRBJ1-6, with unresolved D. The length of the CDR3 is 12 residues. Per germline, CDR1 LNHDA and CDR2 SQIVND (reference sequence). Trimming shortened V by 8 bases and J by 11 bases, and 13 bases separated the two germline ends. The CDR3 bases are TGTGCCAGTTCCTTCGCAGAGGCACCCCTCCACTTT. Translation: CASSFAEAPLHF. Complete variable domain (other parts from reference TRBV19 and TRBJ1-6): DGGITQSPKYLFRKEGQNVTLSCEQNLNHDAMYWYRQDPGQGLRLIYYSQIVNDFQKGDIAEGYSVSREKKESFPLTVTSAQKNPTAFYLCASSFAEAPLHFGNGTRLTVT.

On this clone itself: In the same sample, other DNA sequences code for this CDR3. V and J are TRBV13 and TRBJ2-7, with no clear D. This CDR3 has 13 amino acids. Per germline, CDR1 PRHDT and CDR2 FYEKMQ (reference sequence). V was pared by 0 bases and J by 1 base, with 4 bases between. This chain's CDR3 is CASSLGSSYEQYF. The CDR3, as DNA: TGTGCCAGCAGCTTAGGCAGTTCCTACGAGCAGTACTTC.

This chain links TRBV7-2 with TRBJ1-1, with D perhaps TRBD1 (5 bases). CDR3 length: 17 residues. Trimming cost V 0 bases and J 0 bases, with 14 bases left between them. Germline V gives CDR1 SGHTA, CDR2 FQGNSA. The CDR3 here is CASSLAGPFGMNTEAFF. The CDR3 DNA reads TGTGCCAGCAGCTTAGCGGGACCGTTTGGCATGAACACTGAAGCTTTCTTT.

This clone was observed a single time. This chain links TRBV6-5 with TRBJ2-7; no clear D. Germline V gene sequence: CDR1 MNHEY, CDR2 SVGAGI. Trimming removed 5 bases at V and 5 bases at J, with 13 bases between. The CDR3 loop spans 13 amino acids. The CDR3 coding sequence is TGTGCCAGCAGTCTAGGGCTTTTTCACGAGCAGTACTTC. Its protein is CASSLGLFHEQYF.

The chain employs TRBV7-2 and TRBJ2-1; 7 bases map to TRBD1. Germline V gene lookup returns CDR1 SGHTA and CDR2 FQGNSA. The CDR3 loop spans 13 amino acids. The J segment lost 8 bases and the V segment lost 1 base, leaving 2 bases of the junction unmatched. The CDR3 sequence is CASSLVTGDEQFF. The CDR3 bases are TGTGCCAGCAGCTTAGTTACAGGGGATGAGCAGTTCTTC.

This rearrangement joins TRBV7-3 to TRBJ2-2; 8 bases fit TRBD2. CDR1 and CDR2 from the germline V gene are SGHTA and FQGTGA. The junction had 14 bases not matched to a gene; V was cut back by 2 bases and J by 3 bases. The CDR3 runs to 19 residues. CDR3 region: CASSLGVVSSGGHTGELFF. The CDR3 DNA is TGTGCCAGCAGCTTAGGTGTCGTATCGAGCGGGGGCCACACCGGGGAGCTGTTTTTT.

This clone was counted between two and nine times. The V call is TRBV7-3, the J call TRBJ2-5, with TRBD1 as a possible D gene (6 bases). Trimming left V 5 bases short and J 4 bases short, with 17 bases between. CDR3 size: 15 residues. The germline gives CDR1 SGHTA, CDR2 FQGTGA. In DNA form, the CDR3 reads TGTGCCAGCAGCCCCTCAGGGGTTTCTGTAGAGACCCAGTACTTC. It is translated as CASSPSGVSVETQYF.